Here is one T cell receptor beta chain with its context. What it recognizes is unknown. These data come from a study of T cell responses to AZD1222 COVID-19 vaccine. Study observations and caveats: There were mostly white British donors and more females than males, and clonal diversity was possibly underestimated. Along spike, vaccine-associated CD4 TCRs were found throughout, with dominance at 160-218 and 743-854. Baseline testing showed seropositivity in only a handful of AZD1222 recipients. Vaccination with two AZD1222 doses was followed by a rise in Spike-specific TCR breadth and depth.

The protocol was immunoSEQ multiplex PCR, while the TCRdb copy is restricted to in-frame clones and leaves out a portion. The sample carries some 150,000 clones, around 94% recorded once. Trimming removed 0 bases from V and 7 bases from J, with 7 bases in between. This CDR3 has 13 amino acids. The germline V gene has CDR1 LGHNA and CDR2 YSLEER. The starting material was peripheral blood, obtained on day 0 of AZD1222 vaccination. The receptor was isolated from an adult in good health. V usage is TRBV4-3 and J usage is TRBJ1-5; D gene uncertain. CDR3: CASSQDRRQPQHF. For the CDR3, the DNA is TGCGCCAGCAGCCAAGATAGGCGGCAGCCCCAGCATTTT.